This TCR beta chain is drawn from a study of T cells in Graves' hyperthyroidism and ophthalmopathy. Amplified TCR beta CDR3 regions derived from RNA transcripts. During a first-round RT-PCR of the TCR CDR3, the HTBI primer set was used. TCRdb passed the multiplex PCR reads through MiXCR, listing each CDR3 protein once. The top ten clones hold around 48% of a sample with 200,000 or so distinct CDR3 sequences, approximately 16% of them seen once. The authors deemed Graves' hyperthyroidism stable absent ophthalmopathy progression within 18 months. With a duration under 2 months, the hyperthyroidism was newly diagnosed in patients aged 18 to 65. The diagnostic basis comprised clinical symptoms, serum thyroxine and TRAb, thyroid ultrasound and orbital computed tomography. The CDR3 is made up of 16 amino acids. Trimming removed 4 bases from V and 3 bases from J; junction bases left unmatched: 11. Germline V gene lookup returns CDR1 SGHNT and CDR2 YYREEE (reference sequence).

This sequence originates from a woman aged 45-65 years with Graves' hyperthyroidism. What was sequenced was blood. This chain links TRBV5-4 with TRBJ2-7; 9 bases fit TRBD2. As DNA, the CDR3 is TGTGCCAGCAGCCCTGGGGTAGCGGGAGAACTCTACGAGCAGTACTTC. It yields the protein CASSPGVAGELYEQYF. The full variable domain, with the rest looked up from reference TRBV5-4 and TRBJ2-7, is ETGVTQSPTHLIKTRGQQVTLRCSSQSGHNTVSWYQQALGQGPQFIFQYYREEENGRGNFPPRFSGLQFPNYSSELNVNALELDDSALYLCASSPGVAGELYEQYFGPGTRLTVT.